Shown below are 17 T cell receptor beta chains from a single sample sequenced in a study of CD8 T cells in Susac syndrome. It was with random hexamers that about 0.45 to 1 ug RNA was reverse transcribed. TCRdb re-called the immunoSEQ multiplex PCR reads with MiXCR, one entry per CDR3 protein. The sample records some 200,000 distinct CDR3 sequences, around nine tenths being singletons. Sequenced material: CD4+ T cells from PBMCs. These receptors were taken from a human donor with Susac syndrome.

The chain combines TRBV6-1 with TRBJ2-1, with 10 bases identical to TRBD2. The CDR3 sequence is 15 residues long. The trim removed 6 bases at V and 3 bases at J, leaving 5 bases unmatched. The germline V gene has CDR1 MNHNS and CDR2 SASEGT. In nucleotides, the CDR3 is TGTGCCAGCAGCAAACTAGCGGGAAGCTACAATGAGCAGTTCTTC. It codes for CASSKLAGSYNEQFF.

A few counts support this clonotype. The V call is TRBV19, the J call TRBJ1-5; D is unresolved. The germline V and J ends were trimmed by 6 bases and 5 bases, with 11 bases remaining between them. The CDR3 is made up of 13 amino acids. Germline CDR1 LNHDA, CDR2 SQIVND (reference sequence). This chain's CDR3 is CASSLQRDQPQHF. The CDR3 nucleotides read TGTGCCAGTAGCCTCCAGCGGGATCAGCCCCAGCATTTT.

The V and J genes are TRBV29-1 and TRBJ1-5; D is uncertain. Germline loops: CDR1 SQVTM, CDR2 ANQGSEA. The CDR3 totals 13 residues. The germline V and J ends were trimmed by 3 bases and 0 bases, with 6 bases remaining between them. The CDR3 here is CSVEENSNQPQHF. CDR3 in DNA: TGCAGCGTTGAGGAAAATAGCAATCAGCCCCAGCATTTT.

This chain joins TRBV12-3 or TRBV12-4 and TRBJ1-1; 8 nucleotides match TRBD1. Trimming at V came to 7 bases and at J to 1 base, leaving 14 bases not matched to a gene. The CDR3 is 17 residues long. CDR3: CASTSGQGGRGNTEAFF. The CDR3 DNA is TGTGCCAGCACCTCCGGACAGGGCGGGCGTGGGAACACTGAAGCTTTCTTT.

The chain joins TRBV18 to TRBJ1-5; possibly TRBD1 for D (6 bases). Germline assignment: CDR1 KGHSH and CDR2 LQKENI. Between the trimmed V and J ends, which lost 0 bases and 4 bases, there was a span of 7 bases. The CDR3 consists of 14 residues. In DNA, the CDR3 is TGTGCCAGCTCACCACCAGGGGGGAATCAGCCCCAGCATTTT. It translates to CASSPPGGNQPQHF.

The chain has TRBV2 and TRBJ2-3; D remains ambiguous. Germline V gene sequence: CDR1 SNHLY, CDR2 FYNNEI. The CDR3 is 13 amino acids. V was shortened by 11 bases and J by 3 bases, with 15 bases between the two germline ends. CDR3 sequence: CAGSSGETDTQYF. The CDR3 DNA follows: TGTGCCGGCTCCTCGGGCGAGACAGATACGCAGTATTTT.

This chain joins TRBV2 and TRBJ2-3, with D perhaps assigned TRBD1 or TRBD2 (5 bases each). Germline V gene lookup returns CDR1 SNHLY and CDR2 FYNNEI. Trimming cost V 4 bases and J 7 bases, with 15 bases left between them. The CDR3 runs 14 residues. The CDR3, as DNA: TGTGCCAGCAGTGCTACCGGGGCTACGAATACGCAGTATTTT. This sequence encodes CASSATGATNTQYF.

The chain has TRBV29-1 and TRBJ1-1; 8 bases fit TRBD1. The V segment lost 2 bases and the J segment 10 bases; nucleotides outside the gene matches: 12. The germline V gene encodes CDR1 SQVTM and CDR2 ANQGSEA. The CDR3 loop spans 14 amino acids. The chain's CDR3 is CSVERGSGGVGAFF. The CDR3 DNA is TGCAGCGTTGAACGAGGTTCAGGGGGCGTTGGAGCTTTCTTT.

The CDR3 here is CASSPNSGNSGANVLTF. In DNA, the CDR3 is TGCGCCAGCAGCCCAAATAGCGGGAACTCTGGGGCCAACGTCCTGACTTTC. This chain links TRBV4-1 with TRBJ2-6; 8 bases align to TRBD2. The V and J ends lost 4 bases and 0 bases, in that order; junction bases with no gene match: 5. From germline, CDR1 is MGHRA and CDR2 YSYEKL. CDR3 size: 17 residues.

The CDR3 DNA follows: TGCAGCGTGGGACAGGGGAGCACAGATACGCAGTATTTT. Its protein product is CSVGQGSTDTQYF. The V gene is TRBV29-1, the J gene TRBJ2-3, with 10 positions matching TRBD1. The CDR3 is 13 amino acids. After removal of 6 bases from V and 0 bases from J, the junction contained 0 bases not matched to a gene. Germline V gene data show CDR1 as SQVTM and CDR2 as ANQGSEA.

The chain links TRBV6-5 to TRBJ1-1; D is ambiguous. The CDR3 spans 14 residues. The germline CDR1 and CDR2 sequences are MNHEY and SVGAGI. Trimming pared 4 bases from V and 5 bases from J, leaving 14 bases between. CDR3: CASSSLPAQTEAFF. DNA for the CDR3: TGTGCCAGCAGTTCCCTGCCGGCTCAAACTGAAGCTTTCTTT.

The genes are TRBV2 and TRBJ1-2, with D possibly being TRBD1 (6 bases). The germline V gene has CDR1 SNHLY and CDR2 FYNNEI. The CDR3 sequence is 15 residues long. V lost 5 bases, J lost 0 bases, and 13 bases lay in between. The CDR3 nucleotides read TGTGCCAGCAGTTTCCAGGGGCGAGCTAACTATGGCTACACCTTC. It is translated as CASSFQGRANYGYTF.

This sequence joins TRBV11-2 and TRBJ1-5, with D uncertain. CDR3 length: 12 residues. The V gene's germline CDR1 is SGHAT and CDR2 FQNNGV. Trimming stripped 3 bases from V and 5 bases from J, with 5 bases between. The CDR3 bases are TGTGCCAGCAGCTTGTGGGATCAGCCCCAGCATTTT. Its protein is CASSLWDQPQHF.

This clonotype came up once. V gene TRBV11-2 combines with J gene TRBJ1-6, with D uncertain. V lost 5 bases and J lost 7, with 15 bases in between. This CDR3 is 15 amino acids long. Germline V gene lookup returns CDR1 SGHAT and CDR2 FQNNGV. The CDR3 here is CASSPYLRANSPLHF. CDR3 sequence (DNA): TGTGCCAGCAGCCCTTACCTTAGGGCAAATTCACCCCTCCACTTT.

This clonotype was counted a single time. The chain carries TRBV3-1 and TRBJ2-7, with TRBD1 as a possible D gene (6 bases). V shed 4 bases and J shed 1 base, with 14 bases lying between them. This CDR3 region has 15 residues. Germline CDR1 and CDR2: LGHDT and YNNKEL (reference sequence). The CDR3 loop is CASSLNRASSYEQYF. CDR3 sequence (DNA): TGTGCCAGCAGCCTCAACAGGGCATCTTCCTACGAGCAGTACTTC.

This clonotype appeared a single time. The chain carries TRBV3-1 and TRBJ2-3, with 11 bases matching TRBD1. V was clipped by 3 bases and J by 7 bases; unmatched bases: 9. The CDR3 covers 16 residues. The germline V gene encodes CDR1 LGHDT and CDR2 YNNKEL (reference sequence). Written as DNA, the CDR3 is TGTGCCAGCAGCCATAAGTTAGGACAGGGGGCGAATACGCAGTATTTT. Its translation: CASSHKLGQGANTQYF.

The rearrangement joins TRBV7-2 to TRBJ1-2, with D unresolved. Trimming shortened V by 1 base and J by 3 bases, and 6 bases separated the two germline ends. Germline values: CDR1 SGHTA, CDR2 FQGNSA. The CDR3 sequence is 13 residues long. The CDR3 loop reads CASSLVTDYGYTF. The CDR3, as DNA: TGTGCCAGCAGCTTAGTCACCGACTATGGCTACACCTTC.